The 27 T cell receptor beta chains below come from one sample, sequenced in a study of cytomegalovirus exposure and HLA in healthy donors. Primers: 60 Vbeta forward and 13 Jbeta reverse. Data came from immunoSEQ multiplex PCR; TCRdb stores just in-frame clones and leaves some out. The sample includes approximately 130,000 clones, about 75% of them seen just once. The sequencing input was PBMCs. These receptors originate from a woman aged 40-49 years in good health and CMV-seronegative.

The V call is TRBV6-6, the J call TRBJ1-3; 7 bases match TRBD1. Losses at the gene ends were 5 bases for V and 2 bases for J; bases not matched to a gene: 3. The CDR3 totals 14 residues. The germline V gene encodes CDR1 MNHNY and CDR2 SVGAGI (reference sequence). The CDR3 sequence is CASSLDRAGNTIYF. DNA of the CDR3: TGTGCCAGCAGTCTCGACAGGGCTGGAAACACCATATATTTT.

This chain joins TRBV5-1 and TRBJ2-7, with D perhaps matching TRBD1 (6 bases). V lost 2 bases, J lost 3 bases, and 12 bases lay in between. The CDR3 runs to 14 residues. The germline V gene has CDR1 SGHRS and CDR2 YFSETQ. The chain's CDR3 is CASSFRRGGYEQYF. The CDR3 nucleotides read TGCGCCAGCAGCTTCCGCAGGGGTGGCTACGAGCAGTACTTC.

The chain recombines TRBV9 with TRBJ2-7, with D possibly TRBD1 on 7 matching bases. With 0 bases removed from V and 5 bases from J, the gap between germline ends came to 15 bases. This CDR3 has 15 amino acids. Germline V gene lookup returns CDR1 SGDLS and CDR2 YYNGEE. The CDR3 sequence: CASSVGPRGENEQYF. CDR3 nucleotides: TGTGCCAGCAGCGTAGGGCCCAGGGGGGAAAACGAGCAGTACTTC.

The V and J genes are TRBV6-5 and TRBJ1-6; the match to TRBD1 covers 9 bases. Germline V gene lookup returns CDR1 MNHEY and CDR2 SVGAGI. The V and J ends lost 4 bases and 7 bases, in that order; junction bases with no gene match: 8. This CDR3 contains 16 residues. The CDR3 reads CASSLGQGRANSPLHF. Written as DNA, the CDR3 is TGTGCCAGCAGTTTGGGACAGGGCCGGGCGAATTCACCCCTCCACTTT.

This clone was seen a handful of times. The J gene is TRBJ1-1, the V gene TRBV29-1; unclear D gene. Germline V CDR1 and CDR2: SQVTM, ANQGSEA. CDR3 length equals 13 residues. V was cut by 0 bases and J by 3 bases, with 8 bases left in between. CDR3: CSVEDWPHTEAFF. In DNA, the CDR3 is TGCAGCGTTGAAGATTGGCCCCACACTGAAGCTTTCTTT.

The V call is TRBV27, the J call TRBJ1-2; no clear D gene. Trimming pared 3 bases from V and 8 bases from J, leaving 16 bases between. CDR3 length: 14 residues. The germline CDR1 and CDR2 sequences are MNHEY and SMNVEV (reference sequence). CDR3 region: CASSFDRTGIGYTF. In DNA form, the CDR3 reads TGTGCCAGCAGTTTCGATAGAACGGGGATAGGCTACACCTTC.

The V call is TRBV29-1, the J call TRBJ1-1; 7 positions match TRBD1. The CDR3 loop spans 13 amino acids. The J segment lost 1 base and the V segment lost 7 bases, leaving 6 bases of the junction unmatched. The germline CDR1 and CDR2 sequences are SQVTM and ANQGSEA. The CDR3 sequence is CSASRQGNTEAFF. Here the CDR3 DNA reads TGCAGCGCATCTCGACAGGGGAACACTGAAGCTTTCTTT.

For the CDR3, the DNA is TGTGCCAGTAGTATATGGGTAGGGGGCAGGATCAATCAGCCCCAGCATTTT. It yields the protein CASSIWVGGRINQPQHF. The chain combines TRBV19 with TRBJ1-5; 7 bases align to TRBD1. V lost 2 bases to trimming and J lost 3 bases; unmatched junction nucleotides: 10. CDR1 is LNHDA, CDR2 SQIVND, per germline (reference sequence). The CDR3 loop spans 17 amino acids.

The chain has TRBV2 and TRBJ1-1; TRBD1 aligns across 7 bases. CDR3 length: 14 amino acids. V was pared by 6 bases and J by 1 base, with 5 bases of the junction left unmatched. Germline V CDR1 and CDR2: SNHLY, FYNNEI. The CDR3 loop is CASRVQGRNTEAFF. In DNA, the CDR3 is TGTGCCAGCAGGGTACAGGGGAGGAACACTGAAGCTTTCTTT.

The chain couples TRBV30 to TRBJ1-1; D remains unclear. CDR3 length: 12 residues. Looked up from germline, CDR1 is GTSNPN and CDR2 is SVGIG (reference sequence). The V gene lost 3 bases and the J gene lost 5 bases, with 10 bases spanning the gap. The CDR3 DNA follows: TGTGCCTGGAGGCAAAGCAAAACTGAAGCTTTCTTT. Translated: CAWRQSKTEAFF.

The rearrangement links TRBV5-1 to TRBJ1-1, with 9 bases aligning to TRBD1. The CDR3 extends over 14 amino acids. Germline V CDR1 and CDR2: SGHRS, YFSETQ. J gave up 5 bases and V 7 bases, and 9 bases lay outside the gene matches. The chain's CDR3 is CASSKQGAKTEAFF. The CDR3 DNA sequence: TGCGCCAGCTCAAAACAGGGGGCGAAGACTGAAGCTTTCTTT.

The J gene is TRBJ1-6, the V gene TRBV4-1; 9 bases fit TRBD1. The junction had 2 bases not matched to a gene; V was cut back by 0 bases and J by 8 bases. The germline CDR1 and CDR2 sequences are MGHRA and YSYEKL. The CDR3 has 15 amino acids. The CDR3 sequence is CASSQDRTGDSPLHF. The CDR3 nucleotides are TGCGCCAGCAGCCAAGATAGGACAGGGGATTCACCCCTCCACTTT.

This chain connects TRBV18 to TRBJ1-1, with D hard to call. The CDR3 has 13 amino acids. Per the germline V gene, CDR1 is KGHSH and CDR2 is LQKENI. V lost 2 bases and J lost 5, with 9 bases in between. Written as DNA, the CDR3 is TGTGCCAGCTCACCAAGGGAGGGTACTGAAGCTTTCTTT. The encoded protein is CASSPREGTEAFF.

V gene TRBV5-6 combines with J gene TRBJ1-3, with a tentative D call TRBD1 (6 bases). Trimming removed 1 base from V and 4 bases from J, with 12 bases in between. Per germline, CDR1 SGHDT and CDR2 YYEEEE. This CDR3 is 15 amino acids long. The CDR3 spells CASSLRGGLGNTIYF. The DNA of the CDR3 is TGTGCCAGCAGCTTGAGGGGGGGCCTCGGAAACACCATATATTTT.

This clone was found once. The chain recombines TRBV6-5 with TRBJ1-2; D is uncertain. V was shortened by 0 bases and J by 2 bases, with 13 bases between the two germline ends. Germline V CDR1 and CDR2: MNHEY, SVGAGI. This CDR3 comprises 16 residues. CDR3 loop: CASSYSGEIVNYGYTF. DNA for the CDR3: TGTGCCAGCAGTTACTCGGGCGAAATAGTAAACTATGGCTACACCTTC.

The J gene is TRBJ1-1, the V gene TRBV7-8; possibly TRBD1 for D (5 bases). Germline CDR1 reads SGHVS; CDR2 reads FQNEAQ. The CDR3 consists of 15 residues. V was pared by 5 bases and J by 3 bases, with 16 bases between. The CDR3 DNA reads as TGTGCCAGCAGCCCGAGCAGGGTTTGGCACACTGAAGCTTTCTTT. This translates into CASSPSRVWHTEAFF.

The genes are TRBV29-1 and TRBJ2-1; 12 bases map to TRBD2. The germline V gene encodes CDR1 SQVTM and CDR2 ANQGSEA. V was pared by 6 bases and J by 4 bases, with 10 bases of the junction left unmatched. The CDR3 is 16 amino acids. The CDR3 nucleotides read TGCAGCGTAGCCACTAGCGGGGGGTATATATACAATGAGCAGTTCTTC. Translated, it gives CSVATSGGYIYNEQFF.

The genes are TRBV30 and TRBJ2-1; 12 bases align to TRBD2. The CDR3 runs 15 residues. Trimming took 4 bases from V and 8 from J; bases not matched to a gene: 9. Germline lookup yields CDR1 GTSNPN and CDR2 SVGIG (reference sequence). CDR3 region: CAWTSGGALFDEQFF. The CDR3 nucleotides read TGTGCCTGGACTAGCGGGGGGGCTTTATTCGATGAGCAGTTCTTC.

CDR3 sequence: CATSASGGAYNEQFF. The CDR3 region has the DNA TGTGCCACCAGCGCTAGCGGGGGGGCCTACAATGAGCAGTTCTTC. The chain has TRBV15 and TRBJ2-1; TRBD2 matches 12 bases. CDR3 length equals 15 residues. Germline CDR1 LNHNV, CDR2 YYDKDF (reference sequence). J was trimmed by 2 bases and V by 5 bases; bases with no gene match: 1.

This clone occurred once. The gene calls are TRBV18 and TRBJ1-1; D is perhaps TRBD1 (5 bases). The V and J ends lost 5 bases and 4 bases respectively, with 23 bases between them. The germline V gene has CDR1 KGHSH and CDR2 LQKENI. The CDR3 covers 17 residues. The CDR3 nucleotides read TGTGCCAGCTCAGCAACCGGGACGCTAAAGGGAGGCACTGAAGCTTTCTTT. Encoded protein: CASSATGTLKGGTEAFF.

The chain uses TRBV20-1 and TRBJ2-7, with D tentatively TRBD1 (6 bases). Germline-derived CDR1 and CDR2 are DFQATT and SNEGSKA (reference sequence). The CDR3 consists of 11 residues. V was trimmed by 3 bases and J by 4 bases, leaving 7 bases between them. The CDR3 nucleotides read TGCAGTGCTAGTCAGGGGTACGAGCAGTACTTC. Protein product: CSASQGYEQYF.

As to this clone: Other nucleotide sequences from this sample produce the same CDR3. The J gene is TRBJ1-1, the V gene TRBV11-2, with TRBD1 matching over 7 bases. Looked up from germline, CDR1 is SGHAT and CDR2 is FQNNGV. Losses at the gene ends were 5 bases for V and 0 bases for J; bases not matched to a gene: 6. The CDR3 consists of 15 residues. CDR3 in amino acids: CASSLGGRVNTEAFF. Here the CDR3 DNA reads TGTGCCAGCAGCCTAGGGGGCAGAGTGAACACTGAAGCTTTCTTT.

The chain combines TRBV28 with TRBJ1-5, with D maybe TRBD1 (5 bases). V lost 5 bases and J lost 0, with 14 bases in between. The germline V gene has CDR1 MDHEN and CDR2 SYDVKM. This CDR3 is built from 16 residues. The CDR3: CASSPSGGYSNQPQHF. DNA of the CDR3: TGTGCCAGCAGTCCTAGCGGGGGGTATAGCAATCAGCCCCAGCATTTT.

This chain uses TRBV27 with TRBJ2-7, with 10 nucleotides matching TRBD1. Trimming at V came to 6 bases and at J to 4 bases, leaving 9 bases not matched to a gene. Germline lookup yields CDR1 MNHEY and CDR2 SMNVEV (reference sequence). This CDR3 spans 15 amino acids. The CDR3 sequence: CASSLTGGRGYEQYF. Written as DNA, the CDR3 is TGTGCCAGCAGCTTGACAGGGGGCAGGGGATACGAGCAGTACTTC.

The rearrangement links TRBV27 to TRBJ1-2; TRBD1 might be the D (5 bases). The length of the CDR3 is 14 residues. The V gene's germline CDR1 is MNHEY and CDR2 SMNVEV (reference sequence). The V gene lost 6 bases and the J gene lost 0 bases, with 11 bases spanning the gap. DNA for the CDR3: TGTGCCAGCAGGGGCTTGACAGCTAACTATGGCTACACCTTC. Protein sequence: CASRGLTANYGYTF.

Of note for this clone: Other DNA sequences in the same sample also yield this CDR3. The chain couples TRBV10-3 to TRBJ1-6, with 7 bases identical to TRBD1. The CDR3 totals 17 residues. J lost 0 bases, V lost 0 bases, and 2 bases had no gene match. Germline V gene lookup returns CDR1 ENHRY and CDR2 SYGVKD. CDR3 nucleotides: TGTGCCATCAGTGAGTCGAGGGGGCGCTCCTATAATTCACCCCTCCACTTT. As protein: CAISESRGRSYNSPLHF.

The chain uses TRBV10-1 and TRBJ1-1; D gene uncertain. Per the germline V gene, CDR1 is WNHNN and CDR2 is SYGVQD (reference sequence). The CDR3 loop spans 14 amino acids. V lost 0 bases and J lost 4, with 9 bases in between. CDR3 sequence: CASSESRHSTEAFF. The CDR3 region has the DNA TGCGCCAGCAGTGAGTCCCGCCACAGCACTGAAGCTTTCTTT.